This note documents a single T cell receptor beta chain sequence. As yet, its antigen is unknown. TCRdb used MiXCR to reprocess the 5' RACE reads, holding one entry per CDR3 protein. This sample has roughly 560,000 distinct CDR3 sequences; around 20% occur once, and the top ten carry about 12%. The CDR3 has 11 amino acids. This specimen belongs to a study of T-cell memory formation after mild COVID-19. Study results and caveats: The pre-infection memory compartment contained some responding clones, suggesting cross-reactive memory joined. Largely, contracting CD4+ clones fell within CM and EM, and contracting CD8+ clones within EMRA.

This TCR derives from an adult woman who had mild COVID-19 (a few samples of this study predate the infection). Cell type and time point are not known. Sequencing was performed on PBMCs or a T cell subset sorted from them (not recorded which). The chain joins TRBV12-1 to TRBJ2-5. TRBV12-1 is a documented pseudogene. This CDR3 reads CATFRRETQYF. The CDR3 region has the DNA TGTGCCACCTTCCGACGAGAGACCCAGTACTTC.